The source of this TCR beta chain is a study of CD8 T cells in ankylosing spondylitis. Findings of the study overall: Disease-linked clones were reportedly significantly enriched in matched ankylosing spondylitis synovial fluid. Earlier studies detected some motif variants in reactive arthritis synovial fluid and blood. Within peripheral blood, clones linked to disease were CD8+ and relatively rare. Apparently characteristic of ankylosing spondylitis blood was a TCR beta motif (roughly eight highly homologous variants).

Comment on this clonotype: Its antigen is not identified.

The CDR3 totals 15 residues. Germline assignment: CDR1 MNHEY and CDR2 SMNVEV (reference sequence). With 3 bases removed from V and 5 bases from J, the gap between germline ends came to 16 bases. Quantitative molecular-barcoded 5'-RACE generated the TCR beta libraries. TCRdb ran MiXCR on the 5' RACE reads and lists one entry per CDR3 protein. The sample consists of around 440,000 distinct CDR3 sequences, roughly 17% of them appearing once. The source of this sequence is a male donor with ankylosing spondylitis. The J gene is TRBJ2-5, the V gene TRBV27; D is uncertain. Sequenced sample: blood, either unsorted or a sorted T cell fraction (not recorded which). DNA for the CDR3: TGTGCCAGCAGTTTCGGGCGTGGGTCAAGGGAGACCCAGTACTTC. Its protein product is CASSFGRGSRETQYF.